One and the same sample provided the 11 T cell receptor beta chains below, sequenced in a study of cytomegalovirus exposure and HLA in healthy donors. The PCR used 60 Vbeta and 13 Jbeta primers. This table comes from immunoSEQ multiplex PCR, and its TCRdb copy is limited to in-frame clones, with some not included. The data contain about 150,000 clones, around 79% of them singletons. Source material: PBMCs. Receptor source: a man younger than 45 in good health and CMV-seropositive.

A few counts support this clone. The V and J genes are TRBV30 and TRBJ2-7, with D possibly being TRBD1 (6 bases). CDR1 GTSNPN and CDR2 SVGIG come from the germline V gene (reference sequence). The length of the CDR3 is 13 residues. V was clipped by 1 base and J by 5 bases, with 12 bases between them. CDR3 loop: CAWSGAGDHEQYF. CDR3 nucleotides: TGTGCCTGGAGTGGGGCAGGGGACCACGAGCAGTACTTC.

The rearrangement uses TRBV6-5 and TRBJ1-1; no definite D call. Trimming removed 0 bases at V and 10 bases at J, with 15 bases between. The length of the CDR3 is 14 residues. Per germline, CDR1 MNHEY and CDR2 SVGAGI. CDR3 nucleotides: TGTGCCAGCAGTTACTCCGTAAGCGGGGTACGAGCTTTCTTT. Its translation: CASSYSVSGVRAFF.

This clone showed up just a few times. The V call is TRBV21-1, the J call TRBJ2-2; the DNA was not compared with TRBD2, the D call given in the table. TRBV21-1 is labeled a pseudogene. The CDR3 consists of 18 residues. The CDR3 here is CASSKTPTSGGDDGELFF. The CDR3 DNA follows: TGTGCCAGCAGCAAGACCCCTACTAGCGGGGGGGATGACGGGGAGCTGTTTTTT.

The rearrangement uses TRBV5-1 and TRBJ2-7, with 7 bases fitting TRBD1. The CDR3 has 14 amino acids. V shed 0 bases, J shed 6 bases, and the junction held 6 bases outside the gene matches. CDR1 is SGHRS, CDR2 YFSETQ, per germline. As DNA, the CDR3 is TGCGCCAGCAGCTTGGACAGGGACAGTCCCGAGCAGTACTTC. Translating it yields CASSLDRDSPEQYF. Supplemented by reference TRBV5-1 and TRBJ2-7, the full variable domain reads KAGVTQTPRYLIKTRGQQVTLSCSPISGHRSVSWYQQTPGQGLQFLFEYFSETQRNKGNFPGRFSGRQFSNSRSEMNVSTLELGDSALYLCASSLDRDSPEQYFGPGTRLTVT.

This clone was observed a handful of times. The J gene is TRBJ2-2, the V gene TRBV2, with TRBD2 matching 7 bases. The CDR3 has 15 amino acids. V gave up 6 bases and J gave up 7 bases; unmatched junction bases: 11. Germline lookup yields CDR1 SNHLY and CDR2 FYNNEI. The CDR3 DNA follows: TGTGCCAGCAGCACCGGGACTAACCTAGGCGGGGAGCTGTTTTTT. It is translated as CASSTGTNLGGELFF.

The chain has TRBV10-3 and TRBJ2-7; D might be TRBD1 (6 bases). Between the trimmed V and J ends, which lost 0 bases and 1 base, there was a span of 7 bases. The CDR3 has 14 amino acids. The germline gives CDR1 ENHRY, CDR2 SYGVKD. CDR3 sequence reads: CAISESQGSYEQYF. CDR3 DNA sequence: TGTGCCATCAGTGAGTCTCAGGGGTCCTACGAGCAGTACTTC.

The chain joins TRBV21-1 to TRBJ1-1; the D call in the table, TRBD1, was not verified against the DNA. TRBV21-1 corresponds to a pseudogene. CDR3 length: 14 residues. The CDR3 nucleotides read TGTGCCAGCAGCAAAGCCCAGGGGGCATTTGAAGCTTTCTTT. Protein: CASSKAQGAFEAFF.

This clone has a handful of counts. The rearrangement joins TRBV19 to TRBJ2-1; 12 bases align to TRBD2. This CDR3 has 17 residues. Germline values: CDR1 LNHDA, CDR2 SQIVND (reference sequence). V lost 0 bases to trimming and J lost 5 bases; unmatched junction nucleotides: 5. The CDR3 here is CASSIDLAGGDHNEQFF. The CDR3 DNA is TGTGCCAGTAGTATAGATCTAGCGGGAGGGGACCACAATGAGCAGTTCTTC.

The gene calls are TRBV30 and TRBJ1-2, with 8 bases matching TRBD1. J gave up 7 bases and V 4 bases, and 8 bases lay outside the gene matches. Germline lookup yields CDR1 GTSNPN and CDR2 SVGIG (reference sequence). This CDR3 region has 13 residues. CDR3 nucleotide sequence: TGTGCCTGGACCCTCGGACAGGGTGCTGGCTACACCTTC. Protein: CAWTLGQGAGYTF.

The chain couples TRBV4-1 to TRBJ1-2; D not resolved. The V and J ends lost 0 bases and 8 bases respectively, with 16 bases between them. Germline CDR1 MGHRA, CDR2 YSYEKL. The CDR3 contains 15 residues. The CDR3 region has the DNA TGCGCCAGCAGCCAAGATCGCGCGGTCTCCTGGGGCTACACCTTC. Amino acid sequence: CASSQDRAVSWGYTF.

The V and J genes are TRBV10-2 and TRBJ1-1; D uncertain. Trimming took off 0 bases at V and 1 base at J, with 6 bases between the two ends. Germline V gene sequence: CDR1 WSHSY, CDR2 SAAADI. The CDR3 sequence is 14 residues long. The CDR3 protein is CASSESWANTEAFF. CDR3 DNA: TGCGCCAGCAGTGAGTCGTGGGCGAACACTGAAGCTTTCTTT.